This section outlines one T cell receptor beta chain sequence together with its context. Its antigen remains unidentified. Base qualities are not recorded, but no much larger clone differs from it by a single base. The data are from a study of T cell repertoires in cytomegalovirus infection (dated by TCRdb to about 2019). About the study as a whole: Because public TCR beta signatures pointed to carriage of CMV infection together with the matching HLA type, the HLA type of each donor mattered for the analysis.

The research as a whole found: The ex vivo response was dominated by HLA-C-restricted CMV-specific TCR beta clonotypes, which also provided the single most frequent clonotype in two of eight donors. In both this cohort and an independent cohort of a few hundred donors, the cumulative frequency of public TCR beta family members distinguished carriers of CMV infection plus the relevant HLA type.

The sequencer was an Illumina HiSeq 1500. TCRdb applied fastp at Q25 and MiXCR to the public reads, then kept only in-frame beta chains. Under each unique CDR3 protein, matching rows form one entry showing the most common genes and DNA. The sample data list a few hundred thousand distinct CDR3 sequences, and roughly a sixth of these were observed just once. The top ten constitute 12% of the sample. Its CDR3 holds 15 amino acids, cysteine through phenylalanine. The sequence is cut down to CDR3 DNA, 45 bases in frame from base 1. At the junction V is shortened by 6 bases and J by 4 bases, with 16 bases in between. As encoded in the germline V gene, CDR1 is MNHEY while CDR2 is SVGEGT.

The TCR comes from a human donor in good health (CMV status not recorded). Some clones in this sample may be carry-over from other donors' samples. The sample consisted of PBMCs. The chain is encoded by TRBV6-2 or TRBV6-3 joined to TRBJ1-5, with TRBD1 tentatively as D gene (5 bases match). This receptor carries the CDR3 CASSRDGGGNQPQHF. The DNA sequence is TGTGCCAGCAGCCGGGACGGCGGGGGAAATCAGCCCCAGCATTTT.